The 10 T cell receptor beta chains given below trace back to one sample, sequenced in a study of blood T cell repertoires in COVID-19 (dated by TCRdb to 2018 to 2021). The library was produced with the immunoSEQ multiplex PCR assay. TCRdb took over this immuneACCESS table, retaining in-frame rearrangements with V and J assigned. Such tables are incomplete; in checked studies, under half of the missing clones stem from an unresolved V gene, and the remainder is unexplained. Recorded for this sample are 150,000 to 200,000 clones; about 88% of them occurred a single time. Of the sample, 0.99% is held by the ten largest clones. Sequencing input: peripheral blood. Receptor source: a man younger than 35 with acute or convalescent COVID-19.

This chain links TRBV28 with TRBJ1-2, with 9 bases fitting TRBD1. The CDR3 has 13 residues. Germline assignment: CDR1 MDHEN and CDR2 SYDVKM. V lost 10 bases and J lost 2; bases outside the gene matches: 5. The CDR3 sequence is CAITGGENYGYTF. The CDR3 DNA reads TGTGCCATCACAGGGGGCGAGAACTATGGCTACACCTTC.

CDR3 loop: CASSPVIAGNQETQYF. The DNA of the CDR3 is TGTGCCAGCAGCCCGGTGATAGCGGGGAACCAAGAGACCCAGTACTTC. The genes are TRBV11-2 and TRBJ2-5, with TRBD2 identical over 8 bases. The length of the CDR3 is 16 residues. V lost 5 bases and J lost 0; bases outside the gene matches: 8. CDR1 SGHAT and CDR2 FQNNGV come from the germline V gene.

This chain connects TRBV11-2 to TRBJ2-7; D is unresolved. Trimming cost V 0 bases and J 0 bases, with 6 bases left between them. Per germline, CDR1 SGHAT and CDR2 FQNNGV. The CDR3 runs 14 residues. The CDR3 region is CASSLDQISYEQYV. The CDR3 nucleotides are TGTGCCAGCAGCTTAGATCAGATCTCCTACGAGCAGTACGTC.

This chain links TRBV7-9 with TRBJ1-4, with D unclear. Germline V lookup: CDR1 SEHNR, CDR2 FQNEAQ (reference sequence). The CDR3 runs to 15 residues. Trimming cost V 5 bases and J 5 bases, with 15 bases left between them. The CDR3 DNA is TGTGCCAGCAGCGACTGGAGACCAGAGAATGAAAAACTGTTTTTT. It is translated as CASSDWRPENEKLFF.

The rearrangement uses TRBV5-4 and TRBJ2-1; 10 bases fit TRBD2. V lost 3 bases, J lost 6 bases, and 15 bases stayed unmatched. The length of the CDR3 is 18 residues. Germline values: CDR1 SGHNT, CDR2 YYREEE (reference sequence). CDR3 loop: CASSSTLSERGGLNEQFF. In DNA, the CDR3 is TGTGCCAGCAGCTCGACTTTATCTGAGCGGGGGGGCCTCAATGAGCAGTTCTTC.

The genes are TRBV11-2 and TRBJ1-1; D uncertain. This CDR3 region has 12 residues. Trimming pared 0 bases from V and 10 bases from J, leaving 9 bases between. CDR1 SGHAT and CDR2 FQNNGV come from the germline V gene. DNA of the CDR3: TGTGCCAGCAGCTTAGATGGGAGCAGAGCTTTCTTT. This translates into CASSLDGSRAFF.

V usage is TRBV11-2 and J usage is TRBJ2-7, with a possible D match to TRBD1 (6 bases). The CDR3 covers 15 residues. V shed 5 bases and J shed 5 bases, with 19 bases lying between them. Germline V gene data show CDR1 as SGHAT and CDR2 as FQNNGV. The CDR3 DNA sequence: TGTGCCAGCAGCCCTTGGCAGGGGAGAATGAACGAGCAGTACTTC. Translation gives CASSPWQGRMNEQYF. The full variable domain, rest sourced from reference TRBV11-2 and TRBJ2-7, is EAGVAQSPRYKIIEKRQSVAFWCNPISGHATLYWYQQILGQGPKLLIQFQNNGVVDDSQLPKDRFSAERLKGVDSTLKIQPAKLEDSAVYLCASSPWQGRMNEQYFGPGTRLTVT.

The chain combines TRBV30 with TRBJ2-2, with D perhaps matching TRBD2 (6 bases). CDR1 GTSNPN and CDR2 SVGIG come from the germline V gene (reference sequence). Deletions cut 2 bases from V and 5 bases from J, with 9 bases between. This CDR3 is built from 13 residues. The CDR3 DNA reads TGTGCCTGGAGTCAAGGGAGGACCGGGGAGCTGTTTTTT. Its translation: CAWSQGRTGELFF. Supplemented by reference TRBV30 and TRBJ2-2, the full variable domain reads SQTIHQWPATLVQPVGSPLSLECTVEGTSNPNLYWYRQAAGRGLQLLFYSVGIGQISSEVPQNLSASRPQDRQFILSSKKLLLSDSGFYLCAWSQGRTGELFFGEGSRLTVL.

The chain links TRBV15 to TRBJ1-2; 7 nucleotides match TRBD1. The CDR3 spans 14 residues. The V segment lost 5 bases and the J segment 2 bases; nucleotides outside the gene matches: 5. The germline CDR1 and CDR2 sequences are LNHNV and YYDKDF (reference sequence). The CDR3 is CATSRRDSNYGYTF. CDR3 DNA sequence: TGTGCCACCAGCCGCCGGGACAGCAACTATGGCTACACCTTC. Complete variable domain (other parts from reference TRBV15 and TRBJ1-2): DAMVIQNPRYQVTQFGKPVTLSCSQTLNHNVMYWYQQKSSQAPKLLFHYYDKDFNNEADTPDNFQSRRPNTSFCFLDIRSPGLGDTAMYLCATSRRDSNYGYTFGSGTRLTVV.

The chain employs TRBV11-2 and TRBJ2-3; TRBD2 matches 9 bases. The ends lost 5 bases at V and 6 bases at J; junction bases unmatched: 9. The length of the CDR3 is 15 residues. Per germline, CDR1 SGHAT and CDR2 FQNNGV. The CDR3 nucleotides read TGTGCCAGCAGCGTTAGCGGGGGCCCTCAGGATACGCAGTATTTT. It translates to CASSVSGGPQDTQYF.